The rows below give T cell receptor beta chains drawn from one sample of a study of long-term antiretroviral therapy in people with HIV. Profiled with immunoSEQ multiplex PCR; TCRdb holds only in-frame clones, not every one. Here the sample spans approximately 24,000 clones, more than 65% being singletons. The sequencing here drew on unsorted PBMCs, taken 4.4 years after starting antiretroviral therapy. All receptors come from a man younger than 45 with HIV. Both conserved end residues are part of each CDR3. A D gene is named only where the DNA matches it firmly. Size tells how often a clone was seen (once, few, many) or the class of an expanded clone, and some rows leave it out.

J	D	size	V	CDR3	DNA
TRBJ1-1	-	-	TRBV6-5	CASSYSGGAFF	TGTGCCAGCAGTTACTCTGGGGGTGCTTTCTTT
TRBJ1-4	-	-	TRBV18	CASSPQGIKGEKLFF	TGTGCCAGCTCACCACAGGGAATTAAGGGTGAAAAACTGTTTTTT
TRBJ1-1	-	-	TRBV6-5	CASSQAGKNTEAFF	TGTGCCAGCAGCCAAGCAGGGAAGAACACTGAAGCTTTCTTT
TRBJ2-7	TRBD1	-	TRBV19	CASSTPRQGWDLWEQYF	TGTGCCAGTAGTACCCCCCGACAGGGGTGGGATTTGTGGGAGCAGTACTTC
TRBJ1-4	-	-	TRBV27	CASSRTAATNEKLFF	TGTGCCAGCAGTCGGACAGCTGCAACTAATGAAAAACTGTTTTTT
TRBJ1-5	-	-	TRBV4-1	CASSQVAQGRQPQHF	TGCGCCAGCAGCCAAGTGGCACAGGGACGACAGCCCCAGCATTTT
TRBJ2-7	-	-	TRBV18	CASSPPSDRFYEQYF	TGTGCCAGCTCACCACCCTCCGACAGGTTCTACGAGCAGTACTTC
TRBJ2-7	TRBD2	-	TRBV6-5	CASSYRTSGGANEQYF	TGTGCCAGCAGTTACCGGACTAGCGGGGGGGCTAACGAGCAGTACTTC
TRBJ1-4	-	-	TRBV5-1	CASSLGAEHNEKLFF	TGCGCCAGCAGCTTGGGTGCAGAGCATAATGAAAAACTGTTTTTT
TRBJ2-7	TRBD1	-	TRBV5-6	CASSLGGQGSYEQYF	TGTGCCAGCAGCTTGGGGGGACAGGGCTCCTACGAGCAGTACTTC
TRBJ1-5	-	medium-sized	TRBV6-1	CASASGHYSNQPQHF	TGTGCCAGCGCATCGGGACACTATAGCAATCAGCCCCAGCATTTT
TRBJ2-7	-	-	TRBV19	CATAGPGYEQYF	TGTGCCACCGCCGGGCCCGGCTACGAGCAGTACTTC
TRBJ1-2	TRBD1	few	TRBV27	CASRPTGGYGYTF	TGTGCCAGCAGACCTACAGGGGGCTATGGCTACACCTTC
TRBJ2-6	-	-	TRBV15	CATSSEGDGGANVLTF	TGTGCCACCAGCAGCGAAGGGGATGGGGGGGCCAACGTCCTGACTTTC
TRBJ1-1	-	-	TRBV6-5	CASSSSASMNTEAFF	TGTGCCAGCAGCTCTTCGGCTTCCATGAACACTGAAGCTTTCTTT
TRBJ1-1	-	-	TRBV6-5	CASSKMNTEAFF	TGTGCCAGCAGTAAAATGAACACTGAAGCTTTCTTT
TRBJ2-7	TRBD1	-	TRBV7-9	CASSLGQGNSYEQYF	TGTGCCAGCAGCCTGGGACAGGGTAATTCCTACGAGCAGTACTTC
TRBJ1-2	-	-	TRBV5-5	CASSNPDTNYGYTF	TGTGCCAGCTCTAACCCTGACACTAACTATGGCTACACCTTC
TRBJ2-7	-	few	TRBV9	CASSARGEVEQYF	TGTGCCAGCAGCGCCAGAGGGGAAGTCGAGCAGTACTTC
TRBJ2-7	TRBD1	-	TRBV29-1	CSVEVGTGDAASYEQYF	TGCAGCGTTGAAGTTGGGACAGGGGACGCGGCCTCCTACGAGCAGTACTTC
TRBJ1-1	TRBD1	-	TRBV9	CASSVVGDRVNTEAFF	TGTGCCAGCAGCGTAGTGGGGGACAGGGTGAACACTGAAGCTTTCTTT
TRBJ2-7	-	-	TRBV9	CASSPRDGIYEQYF	TGTGCCAGCAGCCCTCGGGACGGCATCTACGAGCAGTACTTC
TRBJ1-2	TRBD1	-	TRBV11-2	CASSSTGEGRGYTF	TGTGCCAGCAGCTCGACAGGGGAGGGACGTGGCTACACCTTC
TRBJ1-1	-	-	TRBV7-9	CASSSGTRAFF	TGTGCCAGCAGCTCCGGGACCCGAGCTTTCTTT
TRBJ1-6	TRBD1	-	TRBV12-5	CASGPGTGGRSPLHF	TGTGCTAGTGGTCCGGGGACAGGGGGCAGGTCACCCCTCCACTTT
TRBJ2-1	TRBD2	-	TRBV13	CASTLMASGRSEQFF	TGTGCCAGCACCTTAATGGCTAGCGGGAGGAGTGAGCAGTTCTTC
TRBJ2-7	TRBD1	-	TRBV4-1	CASSGPGTVFREQYF	TGCGCCAGCAGCGGTCCCGGGACAGTCTTTCGCGAGCAGTACTTC
TRBJ1-4	TRBD1	once	TRBV5-1	CASSFVGSRDRGQKLFF	TGCGCCAGCAGCTTTGTGGGGAGCCGGGACAGGGGGCAGAAACTGTTTTTT
TRBJ2-1	-	-	TRBV2	CASTRLVLGSDEQFF	TGTGCCAGCACCCGACTAGTTCTTGGTAGCGATGAGCAGTTCTTC
TRBJ2-1	TRBD1	-	TRBV6-1	CASAYRGTHNEQFF	TGTGCCAGTGCTTACAGGGGGACCCACAATGAGCAGTTCTTC
TRBJ2-7	-	-	TRBV18	CASSQARGVYEQYF	TGTGCCAGCTCACAAGCGCGCGGCGTCTACGAGCAGTACTTC
TRBJ2-7	-	-	TRBV28	CASRTPYEQYF	TGTGCCAGCAGGACCCCCTACGAGCAGTACTTC
TRBJ1-5	TRBD1	-	TRBV2	CASSEGQGGAWPQHF	TGTGCCAGCAGTGAGGGACAGGGTGGAGCCTGGCCCCAGCATTTT
TRBJ1-1	TRBD1	few	TRBV15	CATSRVVTGGLNTEAFF	TGTGCCACCAGCAGAGTCGTTACAGGGGGCCTGAACACTGAAGCTTTCTTT
TRBJ2-2	TRBD2	-	TRBV5-1	CASSSGLAGGGVGTGELFF	TGCGCCAGCAGCTCCGGACTAGCGGGAGGAGGGGTGGGCACCGGGGAGCTGTTTTTT
TRBJ2-7	-	-	TRBV7-2	CASSVPNSYEQYF	TGTGCCAGCAGCGTACCCAACTCCTACGAGCAGTACTTC
TRBJ1-2	-	-	TRBV2	CASSSDSSNYGYTF	TGTGCCAGCAGCTCGGACAGCTCTAACTATGGCTACACCTTC
TRBJ1-2	-	-	TRBV6-5	CASSYRAGPYGYTF	TGTGCCAGCAGTTACAGGGCAGGACCCTATGGCTACACCTTC
TRBJ2-7	TRBD1	-	TRBV5-6	CASSTGQGSVIEQYF	TGTGCCAGCAGCACCGGACAGGGCTCCGTAATAGAGCAGTACTTC
TRBJ1-1	-	-	TRBV19	CASSMDRNGGNTEAFF	TGTGCCAGTAGTATGGACAGAAACGGAGGAAACACTGAAGCTTTCTTT